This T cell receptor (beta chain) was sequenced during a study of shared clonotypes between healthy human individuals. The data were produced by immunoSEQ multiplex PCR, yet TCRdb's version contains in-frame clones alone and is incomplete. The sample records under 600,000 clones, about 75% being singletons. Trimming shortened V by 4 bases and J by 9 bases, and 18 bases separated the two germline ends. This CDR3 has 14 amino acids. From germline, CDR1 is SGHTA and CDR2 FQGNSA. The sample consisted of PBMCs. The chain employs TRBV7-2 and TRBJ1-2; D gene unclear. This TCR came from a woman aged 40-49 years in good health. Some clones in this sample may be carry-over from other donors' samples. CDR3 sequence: CASSSLGREGRYTF. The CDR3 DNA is TGTGCCAGCAGCTCCCTTGGGAGGGAGGGCCGCTACACCTTC.